The 4 T cell receptor beta chains in this list originate from one sample, sequenced in a study of blood T cell repertoires in COVID-19. The data were produced by immunoSEQ multiplex PCR, yet TCRdb's version contains in-frame clones alone and is incomplete. Found here are 150,000 to 200,000 clones, around nine tenths of them singletons; the top ten hold around 2.3%. Sequenced sample: peripheral blood. Every receptor here comes from a man aged 65 to 85 with active or convalescent COVID-19.

This clone occurred once. The V gene is TRBV10-3, the J gene TRBJ1-2; 7 bases agree with TRBD1. This CDR3 is 18 amino acids long. CDR1 is ENHRY, CDR2 SYGVKD, per germline. The ends lost 8 bases at V and 7 bases at J; junction bases unmatched: 25. CDR3 region: CAILGDAAAGGFLGGYTF. The CDR3 DNA sequence: TGTGCCATCTTGGGGGATGCCGCAGCAGGGGGTTTCCTTGGTGGCTACACCTTC.

The chain uses TRBV11-2 and TRBJ2-2, with D possibly being TRBD2 (5 bases). Germline V gene sequence: CDR1 SGHAT, CDR2 FQNNGV. This CDR3 is built from 15 residues. The V gene lost 7 bases and the J gene lost 1 base, with 13 bases spanning the gap. The chain's CDR3 is CASNRMRVNTGELFF. Written as DNA, the CDR3 is TGTGCCAGCAACCGGATGAGGGTGAACACCGGGGAGCTGTTTTTT.

V gene TRBV12-3 or TRBV12-4 combines with J gene TRBJ1-2, with no clear D. V gave up 6 bases and J gave up 4 bases, with 12 bases separating them. The CDR3 loop spans 13 amino acids. The CDR3 reads CASRPTVLYGYTF. CDR3 coding DNA: TGTGCCAGCAGGCCAACTGTTCTCTATGGCTACACCTTC.

This clone has more than one count but fewer than ten. The chain links TRBV3-1 (or the pseudogene TRBV3-2) to TRBJ2-7, with 7 bases that match TRBD2. The germline V gene encodes CDR1 LGHDT and CDR2 YNNKEL (reference sequence). V dropped 0 bases and J dropped 2; count of bases not matched to a gene: 4. The length of the CDR3 is 15 residues. The CDR3 region has the DNA TGTGCCAGCAGCCAAGATCGACTAGCCCCCTACGAGCAGTACTTC. Translated, it gives CASSQDRLAPYEQYF.